What follows is one TCR beta chain and its context. This clone was seen only once. What antigen it recognizes has not been identified. The sample holds no much larger clone one base away, and base qualities are not on file. The data belong to a study of T cell changes during pregnancy in multiple sclerosis (dated by TCRdb to about 2019). As for the study more broadly: In women with multiple sclerosis, the researchers looked at how the T cell repertoire shifted as pregnancy progressed.

The library was prepared using the immunoSEQ multiplex PCR assay. TCRdb stores this immuneACCESS table with in-frame sequences only. Part of the clones is absent; in the studies checked, under half of the shortfall reflects unresolved V genes, and no reason is known for the rest. The sample table holds under 45,000 clones, of which around 96% were seen once. 0.75% to 0.9% of the sample is in the top ten clones. The CDR3, from cysteine to phenylalanine, totals 13 residues. The entry retains the CDR3 DNA only, 39 bases that are in frame from base 1. For CDR1 and CDR2, the germline V gene lists SGHRS and YFSETQ. V is reduced by 2 bases and J by 1 base, leaving a spacing of 6 bases between them.

The sequenced sample was peripheral blood, obtained in the second trimester of pregnancy. In this chain, TRBV5-1 is recombined with TRBJ1-1; no D gene can be assigned with confidence. This receptor was identified in a female donor with multiple sclerosis, enrolled in a pregnancy study. The encoded CDR3 is CASSFGRNTEAFF. The nucleotide sequence reads as follows: TGCGCCAGCAGCTTCGGTAGGAACACTGAAGCTTTCTTT.